This TCR beta chain stems from a study of T-cell reconstitution after alpha-beta-depleted transplantation in children. General observations from the study: Once a year had passed after transplant, T-cell counts and diversity came mostly from newly produced T cells. Reports say that about two months after transplant, the alpha-beta T cells came out of several hundred graft clones that had expanded. Recipient T cells and thymic progenitors that survived were the source of the high TCRbeta diversity seen at day 60 in some patients.

Trimming removed 8 bases at V and 2 bases at J, with 12 bases between. The CDR3 is 13 amino acids. CDR1 is SNHLY, CDR2 FYNNEI, per germline. Regarding this clonotype: Its antigen is as yet unknown.

Unique molecular identifiers were incorporated when the TCRbeta library was constructed. In TCRdb, the PCR reads were re-called with MiXCR into one record per CDR3 protein. The sample has 17,000 or so distinct CDR3 sequences, 9.5% to 15% seen once; the top ten hold approximately 70%. The source is a boy in the first two years of life who had a stem cell transplant for Wiskott-Aldrich syndrome, so the T cells may come from the graft donor. Here the sequenced sample was PBMCs, mostly from graft donor cells, taken 180 days after TCRalphabeta/CD19-depleted stem cell transplant. The chain is built from TRBV2 and TRBJ2-5; D is unresolved. The CDR3 protein is CASSWTVQETQYF. The CDR3 nucleotides read TGTGCCAGCTCCTGGACGGTACAAGAGACCCAGTACTTC.